Shown below are 13 T cell receptor beta chains from a single sample sequenced in a study of technical replicates of blood from a few donors. Libraries were prepared by immunoSEQ multiplex PCR; TCRdb keeps only in-frame clonotypes and omits some of them. The data contain roughly 80,000 clones, 89% of them seen just once; the ten biggest clones take up approximately 0.41%. Specimen: T cells isolated from PBMCs. These TCRs come from a human donor in good health.

Only one count was recorded for this clone. V and J are TRBV2 and TRBJ1-2; TRBD1 agrees at 7 bases. The CDR3 is 12 amino acids. The ends lost 7 bases at V and 6 bases at J; junction bases unmatched: 5. The V gene's germline CDR1 is SNHLY and CDR2 FYNNEI. The DNA for the CDR3 is TGTGCCAGCACCGACAGGGAAGATGGCTACACCTTC. Translated, it gives CASTDREDGYTF.

The V call is TRBV18, the J call TRBJ2-2; D perhaps matches TRBD2 (5 bases). Germline CDR1 KGHSH, CDR2 LQKENI. V gave up 1 base and J gave up 5 bases, with 8 bases separating them. The CDR3 is made up of 14 amino acids. The CDR3 protein is CASSPLRGTGELFF. The CDR3 DNA reads TGTGCCAGCTCACCACTCCGGGGAACCGGGGAGCTGTTTTTT.

The chain carries TRBV11-3 and TRBJ1-3; D may be TRBD1 (6 bases). Trimming pared 3 bases from V and 0 bases from J, leaving 9 bases between. The CDR3 contains 15 residues. CDR1 SGHNT and CDR2 YENEEA come from the germline V gene. CDR3 amino acids: CASSLEQGSGNTIYF. CDR3 nucleotides: TGTGCCAGCAGCTTGGAACAGGGCTCTGGAAACACCATATATTTT.

This chain connects TRBV27 to TRBJ2-7; no reliable D call. There are 13 residues in the CDR3. Germline CDR1 reads MNHEY; CDR2 reads SMNVEV (reference sequence). V was shortened by 6 bases and J by 1 base, with 10 bases between the two germline ends. CDR3 sequence: CASSRGLSYEQYF. The CDR3 DNA sequence: TGTGCCAGCAGCCGCGGCCTATCCTACGAGCAGTACTTC.

This clone was recorded only once. V usage is TRBV4-3 and J usage is TRBJ1-4; TRBD1 is a possible D gene (6 bases). CDR1 is LGHNA, CDR2 YSLEER, per germline. The CDR3 consists of 17 residues. The ends were cut back, 0 bases at V and 1 base at J, with 12 bases in the middle. The CDR3 spells CASSQDQGRETNEKLFF. The CDR3 bases are TGCGCCAGCAGCCAAGATCAGGGGAGGGAAACTAATGAAAAACTGTTTTTT.

The J gene is TRBJ2-3, the V gene TRBV6-5; no clear D gene. Trimming removed 1 base at V and 6 bases at J, with 17 bases between. The CDR3 contains 16 residues. The V gene's germline CDR1 is MNHEY and CDR2 SVGAGI. CDR3 bases: TGTGCCAGCAGTTACTTTGTCGGTTCTAATAGTGATACGCAGTATTTT. This codes for CASSYFVGSNSDTQYF.

This chain connects TRBV5-5 to TRBJ1-1; D may be TRBD1 (6 bases). This CDR3 is built from 14 residues. Germline CDR1 is SGHKS and CDR2 is YYEKEE (reference sequence). V gave up 1 base and J gave up 5 bases, with 12 bases separating them. CDR3 bases: TGTGCCAGCAGCTTGTTCGGGGGGCAAACTGAAGCTTTCTTT. Its translation: CASSLFGGQTEAFF.

The genes are TRBV7-3 and TRBJ2-2; 15 nucleotides agree with TRBD2. Germline assignment: CDR1 SGHTA and CDR2 FQGTGA. The CDR3 length is 16 residues. The trim removed 6 bases at V and 6 bases at J, leaving 5 bases unmatched. The DNA for the CDR3 is TGTGCCAGCAGTCACGGACTAGCGGGAGGGTCCGGGGAGCTGTTTTTT. Translation gives CASSHGLAGGSGELFF.

The chain joins TRBV9 to TRBJ2-3, with 10 bases lining up with TRBD1. V shed 4 bases and J 7 bases; nucleotides not matched to a gene: 12. Germline lookup yields CDR1 SGDLS and CDR2 YYNGEE. The CDR3 covers 16 residues. The CDR3 DNA reads as TGTGCCAGCAGCTCTAGTGGGGGACAGGGGATTCATACGCAGTATTTT. It specifies CASSSSGGQGIHTQYF.

This chain links TRBV7-9 with TRBJ2-2, with 10 bases lining up with TRBD1. The germline gives CDR1 SEHNR, CDR2 FQNEAQ (reference sequence). Unmatched junction bases numbered 6, after V lost 6 bases and J lost 5 bases. The CDR3 consists of 15 residues. The chain's CDR3 is CASSPGQGGTGELFF. In DNA form, the CDR3 reads TGTGCCAGCAGTCCAGGACAGGGGGGGACCGGGGAGCTGTTTTTT.

This chain links TRBV19 with TRBJ2-7; D gene uncertain. The CDR3 contains 14 residues. Germline CDR1 reads LNHDA; CDR2 reads SQIVND (reference sequence). The V gene lost 3 bases and the J gene lost 4 bases, with 13 bases spanning the gap. The CDR3 nucleotides are TGTGCCAGTAGTATCGGCCTGACGGGTTACGAGCAGTACTTC. Translated: CASSIGLTGYEQYF.

The chain has TRBV6-1 and TRBJ1-4; no reliable D call. This CDR3 has 17 residues. Germline V gene lookup returns CDR1 MNHNS and CDR2 SASEGT. Trimming pared 1 base from V and 2 bases from J, leaving 14 bases between. The chain's CDR3 is CASSEGLTAITNEKLFF. CDR3 bases: TGTGCCAGCAGTGAAGGGCTCACAGCAATTACTAATGAAAAACTGTTTTTT.

V usage is TRBV4-3 and J usage is TRBJ2-2; D is ambiguous. The germline CDR1 and CDR2 sequences are LGHNA and YSLEER. Between the trimmed V and J ends, which lost 3 bases and 5 bases, there was a span of 7 bases. The CDR3 runs to 13 residues. The DNA of the CDR3 is TGCGCCAGCAGCCATACAGAAACCGGGGAGCTGTTTTTT. It specifies CASSHTETGELFF.